The 10 T cell receptor beta chains given below trace back to one sample, sequenced in a study of T cell responses to AZD1222 COVID-19 vaccine. The data were produced by immunoSEQ multiplex PCR, yet TCRdb's version contains in-frame clones alone and is incomplete. This sample has approximately 110,000 clones; approximately 89% occur once, and the top ten carry about 4.5%. The input for sequencing was peripheral blood, taken 28 days after the second AZD1222 dose. These receptors all stem from an adult who received the AZD1222 COVID-19 vaccine.

The chain carries TRBV5-1 and TRBJ1-1, with TRBD1 identical over 9 bases. The V gene's germline CDR1 is SGHRS and CDR2 YFSETQ. This CDR3 has 14 amino acids. Unmatched junction bases numbered 2, after V lost 3 bases and J lost 2 bases. This CDR3 reads CASSSDRGNTEAFF. CDR3 DNA sequence: TGCGCCAGCAGCTCGGACAGGGGTAACACTGAAGCTTTCTTT.

The chain recombines TRBV7-9 with TRBJ2-5; D unresolved. This CDR3 is built from 13 residues. The V end lost 3 bases, the J end lost 0 bases, and 5 bases lay between the germline ends. Looked up from germline, CDR1 is SEHNR and CDR2 is FQNEAQ (reference sequence). The CDR3 loop reads CASSLPNQETQYF. The CDR3 DNA is TGTGCCAGCAGCTTGCCTAACCAAGAGACCCAGTACTTC.

The rearrangement links TRBV19 to TRBJ2-5; D remains unclear. V shed 4 bases and J shed 1 base, with 4 bases lying between them. Germline CDR1 reads LNHDA; CDR2 reads SQIVND (reference sequence). The CDR3 is 12 residues long. The CDR3, as DNA: TGTGCCAGTAGTACTGGCCAAGAGACCCAGTACTTC. This codes for CASSTGQETQYF.

In its sample, this clone was seen once. This rearrangement joins TRBV27 to TRBJ2-3; 8 positions agree with TRBD2. The CDR3 is 16 residues long. Germline V gene lookup returns CDR1 MNHEY and CDR2 SMNVEV (reference sequence). V gave up 1 base and J gave up 0 bases; unmatched junction bases: 3. In DNA, the CDR3 is TGTGCCAGCAGTTTATTCGCTAGCGGGAGCACAGATACGCAGTATTTT. Translation: CASSLFASGSTDTQYF.

The genes are TRBV14 and TRBJ1-3; D uncertain. From germline, CDR1 is SGHDN and CDR2 FVKESK. The V end was cut by 6 bases, the J end by 1 base, with 7 bases between. The CDR3 has 13 amino acids. CDR3 in amino acids: CASRVYSGNTIYF. Here the CDR3 DNA reads TGTGCCAGCAGAGTTTATTCTGGAAACACCATATATTTT.

The chain uses TRBV6-2 or TRBV6-3 and TRBJ2-5, with D possibly matching TRBD1 (6 bases). The CDR3 spans 14 residues. Trimming cost V 2 bases and J 5 bases, with 12 bases left between them. Germline assignment: CDR1 MNHEY and CDR2 SVGEGT. CDR3 residues: CASSYQGLGETQYF. For the CDR3, the DNA is TGTGCCAGCAGTTACCAGGGGCTTGGCGAGACCCAGTACTTC.

The genes are TRBV4-2 and TRBJ1-4; D gene unclear. From germline, CDR1 is LGHNA and CDR2 YNFKEQ. V shed 4 bases and J shed 8 bases, with 17 bases lying between them. CDR3 length: 15 amino acids. This CDR3 is CASSLKWIGDEKLFF. The CDR3 DNA is TGTGCCAGCAGCCTCAAGTGGATCGGAGACGAAAAACTGTTTTTT.

This chain links TRBV7-2 with TRBJ2-7; D remains ambiguous. Trimming pared 5 bases from V and 5 bases from J, leaving 10 bases between. The CDR3 contains 12 residues. Germline V CDR1 and CDR2: SGHTA, FQGNSA. The CDR3 here is CASSPLKNEQYF. Written as DNA, the CDR3 is TGTGCCAGCAGCCCACTTAAGAACGAGCAGTACTTC. Drawing the rest from reference TRBV7-2 and TRBJ2-7, the complete variable domain is GAGVSQSPSNKVTEKGKDVELRCDPISGHTALYWYRQSLGQGLEFLIYFQGNSAPDKSGLPSDRFSAERTGGSVSTLTIQRTQQEDSAVYLCASSPLKNEQYFGPGTRLTVT.

The rearrangement joins TRBV7-9 to TRBJ1-6, with 9 bases fitting TRBD1. The germline CDR1 and CDR2 sequences are SEHNR and FQNEAQ (reference sequence). The ends lost 1 base at V and 10 bases at J; junction bases unmatched: 5. There are 15 residues in the CDR3. DNA of the CDR3: TGTGCCAGCAGCTTAGGGACAGGGGTGGGGTCACCCCTCCACTTT. It translates to CASSLGTGVGSPLHF. Using reference TRBV7-9 and TRBJ1-6 for the parts outside the CDR3, the full variable domain is DTGVSQNPRHKITKRGQNVTFRCDPISEHNRLYWYRQTLGQGPEFLTYFQNEAQLEKSRLLSDRFSAERPKGSFSTLEIQRTEQGDSAMYLCASSLGTGVGSPLHFGNGTRLTVT.

V and J are TRBV15 and TRBJ1-5; the match to TRBD1 covers 8 bases. CDR1 LNHNV and CDR2 YYDKDF come from the germline V gene (reference sequence). V lost 8 bases, J lost 7 bases, and 19 bases stayed unmatched. This CDR3 is built from 17 residues. This CDR3 reads CATPSARTGWWRQPQHF. Written as DNA, the CDR3 is TGTGCCACCCCATCAGCTAGGACAGGGTGGTGGAGACAGCCCCAGCATTTT. Together with reference TRBV15 and TRBJ1-5, the CDR3 gives the full variable domain: DAMVIQNPRYQVTQFGKPVTLSCSQTLNHNVMYWYQQKSSQAPKLLFHYYDKDFNNEADTPDNFQSRRPNTSFCFLDIRSPGLGDTAMYLCATPSARTGWWRQPQHFGDGTRLSIL.